Detailed here is one T cell receptor beta chain. This sample was included in a study of T cell changes during pregnancy in multiple sclerosis. The CDR3 is 11 amino acids. CDR1 is MNHEY, CDR2 SVGAGI, per germline. V lost 8 bases, J lost 6 bases, and 8 bases lay in between. Generated by immunoSEQ multiplex PCR, the TCRdb table keeps only in-frame clones and is missing some. The table includes roughly 59,000 clones, about 90% detected once. The V call is TRBV6-5, the J call TRBJ1-3; D is unclear. The sequence was collected from a female donor in good health, enrolled as a control in a pregnancy study. Specimen: peripheral blood, collected in the third trimester of pregnancy. The CDR3 DNA follows: TGTGCCAGCCTCGGGGAAAACACCATATATTTT. Translation: CASLGENTIYF.